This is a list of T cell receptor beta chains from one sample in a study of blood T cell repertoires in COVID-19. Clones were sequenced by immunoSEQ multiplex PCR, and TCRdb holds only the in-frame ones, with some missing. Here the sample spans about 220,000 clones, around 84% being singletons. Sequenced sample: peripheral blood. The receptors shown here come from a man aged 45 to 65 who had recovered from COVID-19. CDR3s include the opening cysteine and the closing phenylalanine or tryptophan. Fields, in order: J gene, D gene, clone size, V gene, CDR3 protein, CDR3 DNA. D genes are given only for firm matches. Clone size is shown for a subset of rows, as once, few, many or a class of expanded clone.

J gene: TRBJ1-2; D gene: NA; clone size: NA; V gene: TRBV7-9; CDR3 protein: CASSLAISGQGYTF; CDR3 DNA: TGTGCCAGCAGCTTAGCGATCTCAGGGCAGGGCTACACCTTC
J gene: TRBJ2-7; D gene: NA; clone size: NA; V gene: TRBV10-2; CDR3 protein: CASSRAGGYYEQYF; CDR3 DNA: TGCGCCAGCAGTAGGGCAGGGGGGTACTACGAGCAGTACTTC
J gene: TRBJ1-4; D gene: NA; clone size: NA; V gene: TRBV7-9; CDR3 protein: CASSLGTGSMGKLFF; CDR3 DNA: TGTGCCAGCAGCTTAGGAACAGGGTCCATGGGAAAACTGTTTTTT
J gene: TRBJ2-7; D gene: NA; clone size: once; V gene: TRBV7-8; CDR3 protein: CASSSSTNGGEQYF; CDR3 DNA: TGTGCCAGCAGCTCTAGTACTAATGGCGGAGAGCAGTACTTC
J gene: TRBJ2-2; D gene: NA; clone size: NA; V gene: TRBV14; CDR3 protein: CASSQDLATGELFF; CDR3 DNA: TGTGCCAGCAGCCAAGATTTAGCCACCGGGGAGCTGTTTTTT
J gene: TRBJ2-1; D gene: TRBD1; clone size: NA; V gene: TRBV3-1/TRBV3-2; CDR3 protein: CASSQLDRAWEQFF; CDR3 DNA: TGTGCCAGCAGCCAGCTGGACAGGGCGTGGGAGCAGTTCTTC
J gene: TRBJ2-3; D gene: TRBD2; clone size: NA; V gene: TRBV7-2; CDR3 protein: CASSLSHLGLAGRGDTQYF; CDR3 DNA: TGTGCCAGCAGCTTATCCCACCTCGGACTAGCGGGGCGGGGAGATACGCAGTATTTT
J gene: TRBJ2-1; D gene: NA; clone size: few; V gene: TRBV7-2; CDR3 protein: CASSFTGQSFNEQFF; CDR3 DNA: TGTGCCAGCAGCTTTACAGGCCAGTCCTTCAATGAGCAGTTCTTC
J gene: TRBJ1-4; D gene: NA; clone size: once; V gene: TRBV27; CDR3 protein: CASRLRGGGNEKLFF; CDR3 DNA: TGTGCCAGCAGGCTCAGGGGAGGGGGTAATGAAAAACTGTTTTTT
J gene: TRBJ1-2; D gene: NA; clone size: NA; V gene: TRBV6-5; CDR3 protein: CASSPTGDYGYTF; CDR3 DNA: TGTGCCAGCAGTCCGACGGGAGACTATGGCTACACCTTC
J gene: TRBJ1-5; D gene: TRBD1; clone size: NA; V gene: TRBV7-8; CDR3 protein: CASSSTGTGQVQPQHF; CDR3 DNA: TGTGCCAGCAGCTCAACCGGGACAGGGCAGGTTCAGCCCCAGCATTTT
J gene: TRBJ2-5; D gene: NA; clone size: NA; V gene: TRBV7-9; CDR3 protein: CASSLAVKETQYF; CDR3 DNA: TGTGCCAGCAGCTTAGCCGTTAAAGAGACCCAGTACTTC
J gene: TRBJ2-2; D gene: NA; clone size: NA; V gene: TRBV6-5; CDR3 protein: CASSYSGGTGELFF; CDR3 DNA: TGTGCCAGCAGTTACTCAGGGGGCACCGGGGAGCTGTTTTTT
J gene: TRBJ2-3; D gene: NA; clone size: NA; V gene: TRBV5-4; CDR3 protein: CASSLDPVRSAQYF; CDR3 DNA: TGTGCCAGCAGCTTGGATCCTGTCCGGTCCGCGCAGTATTTT
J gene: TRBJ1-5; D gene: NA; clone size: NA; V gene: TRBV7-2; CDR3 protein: CASSFRQGNQPQHF; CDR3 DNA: TGTGCCAGCAGCTTTAGACAGGGCAATCAGCCCCAGCATTTT
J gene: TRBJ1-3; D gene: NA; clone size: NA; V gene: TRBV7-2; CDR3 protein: CASSFAADSGNTIYF; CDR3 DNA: TGTGCCAGCAGCTTTGCGGCGGACTCTGGAAACACCATATATTTT
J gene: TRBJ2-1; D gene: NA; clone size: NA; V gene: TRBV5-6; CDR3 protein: CASSLVGSPDNEQFF; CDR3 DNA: TGTGCCAGCAGCTTGGTCGGTAGCCCTGACAATGAGCAGTTCTTC
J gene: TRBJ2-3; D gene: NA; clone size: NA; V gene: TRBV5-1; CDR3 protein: CASSLVSLADTQYF; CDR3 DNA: TGCGCCAGCAGCTTAGTGAGTTTAGCAGATACGCAGTATTTT
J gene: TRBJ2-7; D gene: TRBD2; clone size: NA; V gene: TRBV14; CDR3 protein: CASSPQLPGAGLAGAYEQYF; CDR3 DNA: TGTGCCAGCAGCCCGCAGCTCCCAGGGGCCGGACTAGCGGGCGCCTACGAGCAGTACTTC
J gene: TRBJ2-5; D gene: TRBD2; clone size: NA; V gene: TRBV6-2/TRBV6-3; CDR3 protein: CASSYSRTSGSPYQETQYF; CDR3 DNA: TGTGCCAGCAGTTACTCGAGGACTAGCGGGAGTCCCTACCAAGAGACCCAGTACTTC
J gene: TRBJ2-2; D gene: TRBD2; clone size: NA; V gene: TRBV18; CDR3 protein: CASSPPILAGSAGELFF; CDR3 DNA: TGTGCCAGCTCACCACCAATACTAGCGGGATCGGCCGGGGAGCTGTTTTTT